Detailed here is one T cell receptor beta chain. There are a few counts of this clonotype. The antigen this receptor binds is unknown. Per-base quality was not reported, and no clone a single base away is much larger than it. What the time point label conveys for this sample: patch test 1, 2 weeks after DPC sensitization. The treatment or condition label on this specimen signifies: therapeutic diphenylcyclopropenone sensitization with weekly scalp DPC. At every patch-test visit, the blood draw took place before the patch test was put on. Patients were eligible if aged 18 to 70, diagnosed with alopecia and judged suitable for DPC therapy, and pregnant patients were excluded. Total RNA was extracted from unfractionated whole blood collected in Tempus Blood RNA tubes. Receptors were amplified or captured by RACE. The reads were generated on a NextSeq 500. Library preparation attached unique molecular identifiers to individual cDNA molecules for quantitative, reproducible TCR counting. For every blood RNA sample, sequencing covered both the TCR alpha and TCR beta chains. In the paper's pipeline: The median number of TCRs per sample was 95,638, ranging from roughly 20,000 to 700,000. V, J and CDR3 annotation of the TCR reads was performed with the Decombinator software suite. Every sample was subsampled to the same number of TCRs (28,000) for the PS versus PT1 abundance plots. TCRs were defined as expanded if absent before sensitization and observed at least eight times at the 2-week time point. TCRdb reworked the public reads: Q25 trimming with fastp, MiXCR clone assembly, productive beta chains retained. Rows are unified per CDR3 protein, each entry keeping the most common DNA and genes. These V and J calls rely on TCRdb rather than the paper's analysis. Across this sample there are about 100,000 distinct CDR3 sequences, with about 11% seen only once. The ten top clones hold approximately 4% of the sample.

The sample belongs to a study of human T cells and chemical hapten exposure (dated by TCRdb to the early 2020s). With regard to the full study: For sensitization, 2% DPC in acetone was applied to a roughly 2 cm by roughly 2 cm area of upper inner arm skin. Patch tests used Finn chambers with 0.01% DPC on the upper back, scored after 6 days by International Contact Dermatitis Research Group standards. Alopecia areata with under or over 50% scalp involvement, alopecia totalis and alopecia universalis were represented in the patient cohort, which was mostly female. In alopecia patients, the study followed how the peripheral blood TCR repertoire changed in vivo over primary and secondary sensitization to diphenylcyclopropenone (DPC), a hapten. Roughly 30 alopecia patients gave blood for TCR sequencing at one to four time points (pre-sensitization, 2, 6 and 24 weeks). Libraries were pooled for sequencing, and per-sample TCR yields varied mainly because of small differences in library volumes within the pool. Throughout the roughly 25-week study period, patients were also given weekly therapeutic DPC doses on the scalp. Patient blood was sampled pre-sensitization (week 0) and at 2, 6 and about 24 weeks after DPC sensitization. Overall results and qualifications from the work: A positive correlation was found between the number of PT1 expanded TCRs and patch test score, with significance reached at thresholds 8, 16 and 32 but not 4. Alopecia, a presumed autoimmune disease, was present in all patients, so the immune response of the patients might differ from that of healthy individuals. DPC sensitization did not change the number of TCRs with a frequency above 1 in 1000, and there was no evidence of changes in global repertoire structure. After repeated subsampling, changes were observed in the strength of the expansion versus patch-test correlation and in the threshold at which the correlation became significant. Compared with pre-sensitization or healthy control sets, expanded TCRs formed significantly more large CDR3 similarity clusters, which is consistent with antigen-driven responses.

Trimming at the junction amounts to 4 bases on V and 6 bases on J, and the germline ends lie 6 bases apart. The germline V gene yields SNHLY for CDR1 and FYNNEI for CDR2. The CDR3 sequence holds 11 residues, the cysteine and phenylalanine included. Only CDR3 DNA remains: 33 bases, in frame from the first base. The specimen comprised whole blood, sampled in connection with sensitization to the hapten diphenylcyclopropenone (DPC). The receptor chain draws on TRBV2 and TRBJ1-1, with a weak D call of TRBD1 (6 bases match). The receptor's source is a woman aged 35 to 49 with alopecia areata. Some clones in this sample may be carry-over from other donors' samples. The nucleotide sequence is TGTGCCAGCAGTGCAGGGGCTGAAGCTTTCTTT. Translation gives CASSAGAEAFF. Supplemented by the reference TRBV2 and TRBJ1-1 proteins around the CDR3, the complete variable domain is EPEVTQTPSHQVTQMGQEVILRCVPISNHLYFYWYRQILGQKVEFLVSFYNNEISEKSEIFDDQFSVERPDGSNFTLKIRSTKLEDSAMYFCASSAGAEAFFGQGTRLTVV.